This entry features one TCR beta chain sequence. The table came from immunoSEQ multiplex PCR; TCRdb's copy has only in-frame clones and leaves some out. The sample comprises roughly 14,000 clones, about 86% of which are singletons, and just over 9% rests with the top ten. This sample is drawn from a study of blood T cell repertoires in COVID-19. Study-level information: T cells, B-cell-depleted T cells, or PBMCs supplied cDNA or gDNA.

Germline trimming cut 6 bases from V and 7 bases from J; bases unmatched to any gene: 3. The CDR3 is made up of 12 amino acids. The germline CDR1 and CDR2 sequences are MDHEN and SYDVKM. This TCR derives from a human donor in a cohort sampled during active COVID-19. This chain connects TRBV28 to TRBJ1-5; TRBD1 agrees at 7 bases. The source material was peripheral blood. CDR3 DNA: TGTGCCAGCAGCCGGGACAGACAGCCCCAGCATTTT. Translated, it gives CASSRDRQPQHF. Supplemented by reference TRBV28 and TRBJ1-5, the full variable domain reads DVKVTQSSRYLVKRTGEKVFLECVQDMDHENMFWYRQDPGLGLRLIYFSYDVKMKEKGDIPEGYSVSREKKERFSLILESASTNQTSMYLCASSRDRQPQHFGDGTRLSIL.